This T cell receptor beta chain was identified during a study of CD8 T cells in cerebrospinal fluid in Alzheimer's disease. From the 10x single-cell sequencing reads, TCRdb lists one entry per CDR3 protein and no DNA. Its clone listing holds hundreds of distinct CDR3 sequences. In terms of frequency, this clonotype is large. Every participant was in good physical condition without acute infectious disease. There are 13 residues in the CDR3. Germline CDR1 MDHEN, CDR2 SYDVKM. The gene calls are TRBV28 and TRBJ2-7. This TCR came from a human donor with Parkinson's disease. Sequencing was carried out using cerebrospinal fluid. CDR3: CASSLEQPYEQYF.